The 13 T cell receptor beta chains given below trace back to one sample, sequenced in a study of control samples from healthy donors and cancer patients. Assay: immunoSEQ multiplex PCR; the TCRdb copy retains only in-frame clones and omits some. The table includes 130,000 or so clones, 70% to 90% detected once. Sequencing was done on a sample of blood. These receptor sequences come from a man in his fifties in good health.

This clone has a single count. CDR3 protein: CASSLPSGFDEQYF. In DNA, the CDR3 is TGTGCCAGCAGCTTGCCGTCAGGGTTCGACGAGCAGTACTTC. V and J are TRBV5-5 and TRBJ2-7; TRBD1 is a possible D gene (5 bases). Per the germline V gene, CDR1 is SGHKS and CDR2 is YYEKEE (reference sequence). Between the trimmed V and J ends, which lost 1 base and 5 bases, there was a span of 13 bases. The CDR3 runs to 14 residues. The full variable domain, rest sourced from reference TRBV5-5 and TRBJ2-7, is DAGVTQSPTHLIKTRGQQVTLRCSPISGHKSVSWYQQVLGQGPQFIFQYYEKEERGRGNFPDRFSARQFPNYSSELNVNALLLGDSALYLCASSLPSGFDEQYFGPGTRLTVT.

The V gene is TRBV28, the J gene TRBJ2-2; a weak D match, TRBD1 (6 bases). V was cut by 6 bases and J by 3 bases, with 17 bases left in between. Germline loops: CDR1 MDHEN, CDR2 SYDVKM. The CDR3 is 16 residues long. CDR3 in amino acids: CASSTTGKGDTGELFF. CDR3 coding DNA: TGTGCCAGCAGCACAACAGGGAAGGGGGACACCGGGGAGCTGTTTTTT. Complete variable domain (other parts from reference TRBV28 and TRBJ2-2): DVKVTQSSRYLVKRTGEKVFLECVQDMDHENMFWYRQDPGLGLRLIYFSYDVKMKEKGDIPEGYSVSREKKERFSLILESASTNQTSMYLCASSTTGKGDTGELFFGEGSRLTVL.

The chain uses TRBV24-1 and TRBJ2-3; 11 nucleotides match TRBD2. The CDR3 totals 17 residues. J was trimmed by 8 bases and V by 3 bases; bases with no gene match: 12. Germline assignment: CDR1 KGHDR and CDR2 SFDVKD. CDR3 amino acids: CATSDPTSGGRGGTQYF. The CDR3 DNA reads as TGTGCCACCAGTGATCCCACTAGCGGGGGCCGGGGAGGTACGCAGTATTTT.

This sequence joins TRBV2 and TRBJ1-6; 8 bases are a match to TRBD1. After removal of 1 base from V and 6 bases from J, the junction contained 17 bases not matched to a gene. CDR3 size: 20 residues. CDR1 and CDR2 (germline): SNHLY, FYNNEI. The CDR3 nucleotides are TGTGCCAGCAGTGAAGGGGGTACAGTGGGGACAGGTTCGCGTAATTCACCCCTCCACTTT. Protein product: CASSEGGTVGTGSRNSPLHF.

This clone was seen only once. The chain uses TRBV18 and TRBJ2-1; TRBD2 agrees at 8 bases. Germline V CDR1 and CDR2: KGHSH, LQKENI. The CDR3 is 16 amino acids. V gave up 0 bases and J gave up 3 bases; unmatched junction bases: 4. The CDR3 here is CASSPPTAGGYNEQFF. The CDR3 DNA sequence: TGTGCCAGCTCACCACCGACCGCGGGGGGCTACAATGAGCAGTTCTTC.

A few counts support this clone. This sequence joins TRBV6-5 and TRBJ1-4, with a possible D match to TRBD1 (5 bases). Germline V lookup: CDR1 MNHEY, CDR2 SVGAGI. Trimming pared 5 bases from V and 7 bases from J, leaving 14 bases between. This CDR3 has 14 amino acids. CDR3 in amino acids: CASSLGGLVEKLFF. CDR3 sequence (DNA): TGTGCCAGCAGTCTCGGGGGTCTTGTTGAAAAACTGTTTTTT.

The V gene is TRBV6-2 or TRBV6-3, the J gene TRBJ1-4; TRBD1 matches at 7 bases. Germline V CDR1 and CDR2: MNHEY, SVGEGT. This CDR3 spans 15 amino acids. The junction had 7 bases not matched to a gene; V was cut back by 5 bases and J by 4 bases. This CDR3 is CASSLGDRNNEKLFF. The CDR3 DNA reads TGTGCCAGCAGTCTGGGGGACAGAAATAATGAAAAACTGTTTTTT.

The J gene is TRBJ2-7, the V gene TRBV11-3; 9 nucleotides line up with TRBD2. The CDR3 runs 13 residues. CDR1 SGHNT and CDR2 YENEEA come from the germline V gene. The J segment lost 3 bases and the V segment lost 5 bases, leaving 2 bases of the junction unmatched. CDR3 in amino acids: CASSRAGGYEQYF. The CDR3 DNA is TGTGCCAGCAGCCGAGCGGGGGGCTACGAGCAGTACTTC.

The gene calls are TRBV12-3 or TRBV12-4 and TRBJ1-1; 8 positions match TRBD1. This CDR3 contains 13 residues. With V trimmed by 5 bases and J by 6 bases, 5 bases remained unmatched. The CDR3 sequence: CASSDRGSSEAFF. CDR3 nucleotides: TGTGCCAGCAGTGACAGGGGCAGCTCTGAAGCTTTCTTT.

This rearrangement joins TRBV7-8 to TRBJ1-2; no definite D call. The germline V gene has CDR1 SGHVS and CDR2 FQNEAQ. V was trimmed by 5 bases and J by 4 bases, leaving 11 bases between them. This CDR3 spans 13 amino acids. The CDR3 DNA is TGTGCCAGCAGCGCCCCCATGGGCTATGGCTACACCTTC. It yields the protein CASSAPMGYGYTF.

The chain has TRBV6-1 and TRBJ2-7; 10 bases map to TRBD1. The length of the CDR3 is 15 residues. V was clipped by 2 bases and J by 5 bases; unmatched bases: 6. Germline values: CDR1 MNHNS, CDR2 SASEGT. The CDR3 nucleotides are TGTGCCAGCAGTGAATTTCGACAGGGGGCCCACGAGCAGTACTTC. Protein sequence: CASSEFRQGAHEQYF.

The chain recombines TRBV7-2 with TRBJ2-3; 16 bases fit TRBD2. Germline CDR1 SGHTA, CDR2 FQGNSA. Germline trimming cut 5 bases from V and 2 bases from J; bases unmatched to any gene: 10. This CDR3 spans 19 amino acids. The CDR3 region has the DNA TGTGCCAGCAGCATTCCGGGACTAGCGGGGGGGCCCTCCACAGATACGCAGTATTTT. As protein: CASSIPGLAGGPSTDTQYF.

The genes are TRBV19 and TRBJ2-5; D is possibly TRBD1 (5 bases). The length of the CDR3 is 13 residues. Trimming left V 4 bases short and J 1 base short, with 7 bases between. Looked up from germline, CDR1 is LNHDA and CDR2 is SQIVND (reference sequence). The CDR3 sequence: CASSRQTQETQYF. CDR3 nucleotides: TGTGCCAGTAGTAGACAGACCCAAGAGACCCAGTACTTC.